This entry lists 7 T cell receptor beta chains sequenced from one sample in a study of blood T cells in healthy people across ages. Together with a sample-barcoded 5' primer, a J-beta primer mix was included in a second PCR lasting about 6 to 11 cycles. Each CDR3 protein gets one entry after TCRdb re-called the 5' RACE reads with MiXCR. Among over a million distinct CDR3 sequences listed, approximately 43% were seen once. The sequenced sample consisted of blood. Receptors were obtained from a woman aged 18-30 years in good health.

This clonotype came up many times. This chain links TRBV30 with TRBJ2-5, with D perhaps matching TRBD2 (6 bases). V lost 1 base, J lost 5 bases, and 11 bases lay in between. The CDR3 extends over 13 amino acids. Germline lookup yields CDR1 GTSNPN and CDR2 SVGIG (reference sequence). For the CDR3, the DNA is TGTGCCTGGAGTGGGTCTAGCGTGGAGACCCAGTACTTC. Translated: CAWSGSSVETQYF.

Regarding this clonotype: Sequence at one end of the junction differs from germline and may be a read error. This chain joins TRBV5-1 and TRBJ2-4, with TRBD2 identical over 7 bases. The germline CDR1 and CDR2 sequences are SGHRS and YFSETQ. The CDR3 spans 15 residues. CDR3 coding DNA: TGCGCCAGCAGCGGGGGGGGATTGGCCAAAAGCATTCAGTACTTC. It encodes CASSGGGLAKSIQYF.

The chain combines TRBV2 with TRBJ2-2, with D perhaps matching TRBD2 (6 bases). This CDR3 region has 14 residues. Germline V gene sequence: CDR1 SNHLY, CDR2 FYNNEI. V was cut by 7 bases and J by 1 base, with 10 bases left in between. CDR3 sequence: CASMLGLNTGELFF. The DNA for the CDR3 is TGTGCCAGCATGCTGGGACTGAACACCGGGGAGCTGTTTTTT. The full variable domain, rest sourced from reference TRBV2 and TRBJ2-2, is EPEVTQTPSHQVTQMGQEVILRCVPISNHLYFYWYRQILGQKVEFLVSFYNNEISEKSEIFDDQFSVERPDGSNFTLKIRSTKLEDSAMYFCASMLGLNTGELFFGEGSRLTVL.

There are a few counts of this clonotype. The rearrangement uses TRBV29-1 and TRBJ2-2; D not certain. The germline V gene encodes CDR1 SQVTM and CDR2 ANQGSEA. V shed 0 bases and J shed 5 bases, with 7 bases lying between them. CDR3 length: 13 amino acids. The CDR3 sequence: CSVEDQRTGELFF. The CDR3 DNA reads as TGCAGCGTTGAAGACCAGAGAACCGGGGAGCTGTTTTTT.

This clonotype was counted between two and nine times. As DNA, the CDR3 is TGTGCCAGCAGTTACGACCGGATAAGCAATCAGCCCCAGCATTTT. Translated: CASSYDRISNQPQHF. This rearrangement joins TRBV6-6 to TRBJ1-5; D gene ambiguous. The germline gives CDR1 MNHNY, CDR2 SVGAGI (reference sequence). The length of the CDR3 is 15 residues. Trimming cost V 2 bases and J 1 base, with 9 bases left between them.

With regard to this clonotype: Germline and junction disagree at one end, which may indicate a read error. The chain recombines TRBV6-5 with TRBJ2-1, with D possibly being TRBD1 or TRBD2 (5 bases each). Germline V gene lookup returns CDR1 MNHEY and CDR2 SVGAGI. The CDR3 contains 15 residues. The DNA of the CDR3 is TGTGCCAGCAGTTATGGGGGAAGCTCCTACAATGAGCGGTTCTTC. This encodes CASSYGGSSYNERFF.

The rearrangement joins TRBV27 to TRBJ1-2; 8 bases map to TRBD1. Germline CDR1 and CDR2: MNHEY and SMNVEV (reference sequence). J lost 3 bases, V lost 5 bases, and 11 bases had no gene match. The CDR3 extends over 16 amino acids. The CDR3 protein is CASSPRTGTGHYGYTF. CDR3 sequence (DNA): TGTGCCAGCAGTCCCCGGACCGGGACAGGTCACTATGGCTACACCTTC.